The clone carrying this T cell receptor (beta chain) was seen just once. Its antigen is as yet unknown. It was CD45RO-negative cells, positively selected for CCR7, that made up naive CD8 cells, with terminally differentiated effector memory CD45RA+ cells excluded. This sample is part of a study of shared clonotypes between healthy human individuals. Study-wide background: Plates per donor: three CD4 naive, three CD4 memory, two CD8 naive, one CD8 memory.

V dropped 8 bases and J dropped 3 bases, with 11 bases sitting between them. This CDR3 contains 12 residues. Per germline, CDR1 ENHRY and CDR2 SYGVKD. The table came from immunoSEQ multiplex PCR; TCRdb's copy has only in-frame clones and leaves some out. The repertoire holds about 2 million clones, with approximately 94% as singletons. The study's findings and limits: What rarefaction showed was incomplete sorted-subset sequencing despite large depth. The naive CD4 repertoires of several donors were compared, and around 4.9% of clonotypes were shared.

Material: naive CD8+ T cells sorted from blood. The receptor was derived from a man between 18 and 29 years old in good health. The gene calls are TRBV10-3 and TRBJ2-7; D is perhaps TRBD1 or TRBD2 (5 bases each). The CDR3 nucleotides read TGTGCCATCGGGACGGAAGACTACGAGCAGTACTTC. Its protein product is CAIGTEDYEQYF.